Listed below are T cell receptor beta chains from one sample, sequenced in a study of shared clonotypes between healthy human individuals. Method: immunoSEQ multiplex PCR; TCRdb's copy keeps in-frame clones and lacks some. The table shows some 2.1 million clones, with 80% to 95% occurring only once. Specimen: naive CD8+ T cells from PBMCs. Every receptor here comes from a man aged 18 to 29 in good health. Some clones in this sample may be carry-over from other donors' samples. The CDR3 runs from the conserved cysteine through the conserved F or W. A D gene is named only where the DNA matches it firmly. Rows give clone size only sometimes, using once, few, many, or a class for an expanded clone.

TRBV27,NA,NA,TRBJ1-1,11,CASSTGSEAFF,TGTGCCAGCAGCACAGGGTCTGAAGCTTTCTTT
TRBV6-5,NA,once,TRBJ1-1,15,CASSYSVGGLILAFF,TGTGCCAGCAGTTACTCGGTGGGGGGCCTGATCTTGGCTTTCTTT
TRBV27,TRBD1,once,TRBJ2-7,16,CASSRRPGQGIDEQYF,TGTGCCAGCAGCCGGCGACCGGGACAGGGGATTGACGAGCAGTACTTC
TRBV19,TRBD1,NA,TRBJ2-7,15,CASSTIRDRLHEQYF,TGTGCCAGTAGTACCATCCGGGACAGACTCCACGAGCAGTACTTC
TRBV13,NA,NA,TRBJ2-5,15,CASSLGGSGKETQYF,TGTGCCAGCAGCTTAGGCGGGTCGGGTAAAGAGACCCAGTACTTC
TRBV28,TRBD2,NA,TRBJ2-5,16,CATTRLLADLQETQYF,TGTGCCACGACCCGGTTGCTAGCGGATTTACAAGAGACCCAGTACTTC
TRBV2,NA,NA,TRBJ2-1,12,CASVGGDNEQFF,TGTGCCAGCGTCGGGGGAGATAATGAGCAGTTCTTC
TRBV29-1,TRBD1,NA,TRBJ2-7,14,CSVWTGRKLDEQYF,TGCAGCGTGTGGACAGGGAGGAAGCTTGACGAGCAGTACTTC
TRBV5-1,NA,NA,TRBJ2-7,11,CASSWGIEQYF,TGCGCCAGCAGCTGGGGGATCGAGCAGTACTTC
TRBV14,NA,once,TRBJ2-7,14,CASSKAGRSYEQYF,TGTGCCAGCAGCAAGGCGGGACGATCCTACGAGCAGTACTTC
TRBV5-1,NA,NA,TRBJ2-3,12,CASSLIADTQYF,TGCGCCAGCAGCTTGATCGCAGATACGCAGTATTTT
TRBV28,TRBD1,NA,TRBJ1-5,15,CASSQRQGGNQPQHF,TGTGCCAGCAGTCAACGACAGGGTGGCAATCAGCCCCAGCATTTT
TRBV7-2,NA,NA,TRBJ2-2,12,CASSFLTGELFF,TGTGCCAGCAGCTTCCTCACCGGGGAGCTGTTTTTT
TRBV28,NA,NA,TRBJ2-7,14,CASRWHSRSYEQYF,TGTGCCAGCAGGTGGCACTCAAGATCCTACGAGCAGTACTTC
TRBV27,TRBD1,NA,TRBJ2-7,12,CASTTGGNEQYF,TGTGCCAGTACGACAGGGGGTAACGAGCAGTACTTC
TRBV5-4,NA,NA,TRBJ1-2,15,CASSSPEGSHYGYTF,TGTGCCAGCAGCTCCCCGGAAGGGAGTCACTATGGCTACACCTTC
TRBV5-1,TRBD2,NA,TRBJ2-3,18,CASSNPVGSGRTTDTQYF,TGCGCCAGCAGCAACCCTGTGGGCAGCGGGAGGACCACAGATACGCAGTATTTT
TRBV9,NA,NA,TRBJ2-1,14,CASSDDGSPDEQFF,TGTGCCAGCAGCGACGACGGGAGTCCGGATGAGCAGTTCTTC
TRBV5-1,NA,NA,TRBJ2-7,16,CASSSGPKRGSYEQYF,TGCGCCAGCAGCTCTGGACCCAAAAGGGGGTCCTACGAGCAGTACTTC
TRBV30,NA,once,TRBJ2-7,15,CAWTTNSIRFHEQYF,TGTGCCTGGACCACCAATTCAATAAGATTCCACGAGCAGTACTTC
TRBV4-1,NA,NA,TRBJ2-5,15,CASSQDWAGQETQYF,TGCGCCAGCAGCCAAGATTGGGCGGGGCAAGAGACCCAGTACTTC